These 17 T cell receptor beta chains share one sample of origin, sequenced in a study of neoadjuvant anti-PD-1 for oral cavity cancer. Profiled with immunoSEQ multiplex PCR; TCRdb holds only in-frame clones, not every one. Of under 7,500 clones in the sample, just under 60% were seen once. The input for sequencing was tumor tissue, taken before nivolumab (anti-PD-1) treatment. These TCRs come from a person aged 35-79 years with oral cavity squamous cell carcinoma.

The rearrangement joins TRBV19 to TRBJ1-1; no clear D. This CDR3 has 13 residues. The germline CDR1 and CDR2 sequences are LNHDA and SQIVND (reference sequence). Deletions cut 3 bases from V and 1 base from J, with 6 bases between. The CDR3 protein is CASSIVENTEAFF. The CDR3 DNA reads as TGTGCCAGTAGTATCGTCGAGAACACTGAAGCTTTCTTT.

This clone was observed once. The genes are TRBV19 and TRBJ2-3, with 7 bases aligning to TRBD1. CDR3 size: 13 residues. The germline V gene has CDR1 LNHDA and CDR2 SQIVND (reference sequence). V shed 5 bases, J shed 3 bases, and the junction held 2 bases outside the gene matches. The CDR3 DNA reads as TGTGCCAGTAGTGCACAGGGGACAGATACGCAGTATTTT. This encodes CASSAQGTDTQYF.

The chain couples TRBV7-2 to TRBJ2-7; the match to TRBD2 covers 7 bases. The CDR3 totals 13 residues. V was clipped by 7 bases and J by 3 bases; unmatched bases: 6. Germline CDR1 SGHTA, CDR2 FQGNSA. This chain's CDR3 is CASTLQRGYEQYF. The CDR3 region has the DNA TGTGCCAGCACTCTCCAGCGGGGCTACGAGCAGTACTTC.

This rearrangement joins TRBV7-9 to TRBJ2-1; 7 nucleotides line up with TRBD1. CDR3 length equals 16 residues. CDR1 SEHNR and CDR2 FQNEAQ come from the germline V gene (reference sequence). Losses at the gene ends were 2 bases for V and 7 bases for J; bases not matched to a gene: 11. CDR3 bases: TGTGCCAGCAGCTTAATGATGAGTGCAGGGGGTAATGAGCAGTTCTTC. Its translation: CASSLMMSAGGNEQFF.

The CDR3 DNA sequence: TGTGCCAGCAGCTCTCTCCATTGGAACGAGCAGTACTTC. It is translated as CASSSLHWNEQYF. The chain combines TRBV7-2 with TRBJ2-7; D gene unclear. There are 13 residues in the CDR3. V was trimmed by 4 bases and J by 5 bases, leaving 12 bases between them. Germline V CDR1 and CDR2: SGHTA, FQGNSA.

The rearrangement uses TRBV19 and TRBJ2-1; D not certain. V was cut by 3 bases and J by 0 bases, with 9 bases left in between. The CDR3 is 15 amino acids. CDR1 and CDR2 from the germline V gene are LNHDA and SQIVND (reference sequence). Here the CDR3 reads CASSMAVDSYNEQFF. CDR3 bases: TGTGCCAGTAGTATGGCGGTCGACTCCTACAATGAGCAGTTCTTC.

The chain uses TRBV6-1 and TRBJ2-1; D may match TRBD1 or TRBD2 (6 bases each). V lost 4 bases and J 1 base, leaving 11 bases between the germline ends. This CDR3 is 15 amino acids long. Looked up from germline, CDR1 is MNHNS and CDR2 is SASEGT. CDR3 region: CASSAGGTSYNEQFF. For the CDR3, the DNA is TGTGCCAGCAGTGCCGGCGGGACATCCTACAATGAGCAGTTCTTC.

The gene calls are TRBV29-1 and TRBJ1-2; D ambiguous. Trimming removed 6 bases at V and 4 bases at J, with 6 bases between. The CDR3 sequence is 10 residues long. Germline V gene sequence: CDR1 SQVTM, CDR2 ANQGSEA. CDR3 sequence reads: CSVGSYGYTF. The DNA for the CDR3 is TGCAGCGTCGGAAGCTATGGCTACACCTTC.

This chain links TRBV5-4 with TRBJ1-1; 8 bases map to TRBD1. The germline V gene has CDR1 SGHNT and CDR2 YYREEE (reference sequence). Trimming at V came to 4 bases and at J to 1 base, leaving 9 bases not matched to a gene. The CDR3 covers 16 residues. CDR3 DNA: TGTGCCAGCAGCCCACCGGGACAGGTAAAGAACACTGAAGCTTTCTTT. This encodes CASSPPGQVKNTEAFF. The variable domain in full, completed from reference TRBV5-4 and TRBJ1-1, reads ETGVTQSPTHLIKTRGQQVTLRCSSQSGHNTVSWYQQALGQGPQFIFQYYREEENGRGNFPPRFSGLQFPNYSSELNVNALELDDSALYLCASSPPGQVKNTEAFFGQGTRLTVV.

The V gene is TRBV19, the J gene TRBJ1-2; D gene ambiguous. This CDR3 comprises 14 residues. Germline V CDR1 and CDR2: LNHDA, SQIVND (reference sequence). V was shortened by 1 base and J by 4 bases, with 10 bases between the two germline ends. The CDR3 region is CASSIGTLFYGYTF. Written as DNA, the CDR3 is TGTGCCAGTAGTATAGGAACCCTGTTCTATGGCTACACCTTC.

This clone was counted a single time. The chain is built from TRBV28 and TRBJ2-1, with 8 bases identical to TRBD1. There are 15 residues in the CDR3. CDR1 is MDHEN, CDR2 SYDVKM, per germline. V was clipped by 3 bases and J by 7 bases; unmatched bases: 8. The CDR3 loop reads CASSFRAGGGNEQFF. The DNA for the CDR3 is TGTGCCAGCAGTTTTCGGGCAGGGGGCGGGAATGAGCAGTTCTTC.

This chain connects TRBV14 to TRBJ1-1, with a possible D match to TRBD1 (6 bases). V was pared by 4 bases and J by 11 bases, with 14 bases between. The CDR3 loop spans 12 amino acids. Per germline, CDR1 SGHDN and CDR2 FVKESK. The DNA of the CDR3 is TGTGCCAGCAGCCTTTCCGGGACAAGGGCTTTCTTT. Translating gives CASSLSGTRAFF.

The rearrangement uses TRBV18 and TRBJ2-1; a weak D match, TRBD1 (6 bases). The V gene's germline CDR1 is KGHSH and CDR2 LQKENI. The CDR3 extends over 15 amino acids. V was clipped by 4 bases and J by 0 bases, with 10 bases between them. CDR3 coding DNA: TGTGCCAGCTCACAGACAGGAAGCTCCTACAATGAGCAGTTCTTC. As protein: CASSQTGSSYNEQFF.

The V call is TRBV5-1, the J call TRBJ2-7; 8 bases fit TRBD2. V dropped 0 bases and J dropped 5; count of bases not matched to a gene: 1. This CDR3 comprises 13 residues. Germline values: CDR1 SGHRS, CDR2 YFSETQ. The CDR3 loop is CASSLAGGNEQYF. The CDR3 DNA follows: TGCGCCAGCAGCTTGGCGGGAGGGAACGAGCAGTACTTC.

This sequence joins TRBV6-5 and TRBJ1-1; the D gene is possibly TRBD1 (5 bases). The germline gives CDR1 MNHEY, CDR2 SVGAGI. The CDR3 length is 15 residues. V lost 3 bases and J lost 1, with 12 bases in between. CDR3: CASSYWGTPNTEAFF. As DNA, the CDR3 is TGTGCCAGCAGTTATTGGGGCACCCCGAACACTGAAGCTTTCTTT.

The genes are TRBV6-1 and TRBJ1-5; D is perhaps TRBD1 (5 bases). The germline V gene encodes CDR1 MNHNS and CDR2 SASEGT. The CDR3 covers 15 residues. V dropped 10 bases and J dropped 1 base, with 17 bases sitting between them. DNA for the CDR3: TGTGCCACTAACTGGGGCATCATCAGCAATCAGCCCCAGCATTTT. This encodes CATNWGIISNQPQHF.

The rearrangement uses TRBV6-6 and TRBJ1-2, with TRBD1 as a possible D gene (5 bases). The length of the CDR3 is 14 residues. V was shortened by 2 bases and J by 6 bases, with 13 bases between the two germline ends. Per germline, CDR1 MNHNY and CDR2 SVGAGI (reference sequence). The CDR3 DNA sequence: TGTGCCAGCAGTTACAGGCCAGGGTTGGATGGCTACACCTTC. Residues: CASSYRPGLDGYTF.